Shown below are 14 T cell receptor beta chains from a single sample sequenced in a study of a mutant IDH1 vaccine in newly diagnosed glioma. Profiling relied on immunoSEQ multiplex PCR, and the TCRdb table lists in-frame clones only, not all of them. Among 50,000 to 65,000 clones listed, approximately 84% were seen once. Their antigen targets remain unknown. Regarding time point: week 11, during vaccination. Vaccination used 300 ug of mutant IDH1 20-mer peptide per dose, with topical imiquimod. The sequencing used PBMCs, collected from a glioma patient whose treatment included an IDH1 peptide vaccine. The receptor source for this set is a woman aged 45-65 years with glioma.

The genes are TRBV5-8 and TRBJ2-6, with D perhaps assigned TRBD1 or TRBD2 (6 bases each). The germline V gene has CDR1 SGHTS and CDR2 YDEGEE. The CDR3 covers 18 residues. Between the trimmed V and J ends, which lost 2 bases and 2 bases, there was a span of 17 bases. CDR3: CASSLRGLRPPGANVLTF. In DNA form, the CDR3 reads TGTGCCAGCAGCTTACGGGGGCTCAGACCCCCTGGGGCCAACGTCCTGACTTTC.

As DNA, the CDR3 is TGTGCCAGCAGCGTAACTAGCGGCCAAGAGACCCAGTACTTC. It codes for CASSVTSGQETQYF. This chain links TRBV7-2 with TRBJ2-5; TRBD2 matches 8 bases. CDR3 length equals 14 residues. Germline CDR1 SGHTA, CDR2 FQGNSA. The J segment lost 1 base and the V segment lost 5 bases, leaving 3 bases of the junction unmatched.

V usage is TRBV5-1 and J usage is TRBJ2-2; D possibly corresponds to TRBD2 (6 bases). Germline V gives CDR1 SGHRS, CDR2 YFSETQ. The germline V and J ends were trimmed by 4 bases and 4 bases, with 14 bases remaining between them. The CDR3 spans 15 residues. CDR3 nucleotide sequence: TGCGCCAGCAGCATCGATGGGAGGTCCACCGGGGAGCTGTTTTTT. Amino acids: CASSIDGRSTGELFF.

The chain uses TRBV5-4 and TRBJ2-3; tentative D call: TRBD2 (7 bases). The CDR3 length is 16 residues. The germline V and J ends were trimmed by 3 bases and 4 bases, with 18 bases remaining between them. The V gene's germline CDR1 is SGHNT and CDR2 YYREEE (reference sequence). The CDR3 nucleotides are TGTGCCAGCAGCTGGGAGGGGGGTCCCCGTCCAGATACGCAGTATTTT. This encodes CASSWEGGPRPDTQYF.

This chain joins TRBV14 and TRBJ2-7; D remains unclear. The V end lost 4 bases, the J end lost 6 bases, and 7 bases lay between the germline ends. The CDR3 runs 11 residues. Germline loops: CDR1 SGHDN, CDR2 FVKESK. DNA of the CDR3: TGTGCCAGCAGCCTCGCCTCCGAGCAGTACTTC. This sequence encodes CASSLASEQYF. The full variable domain, in which reference TRBV14 and TRBJ2-7 provide the parts outside the CDR3, is EAGVTQFPSHSVIEKGQTVTLRCDPISGHDNLYWYRRVMGKEIKFLLHFVKESKQDESGMPNNRFLAERTGGTYSTLKVQPAELEDSGVYFCASSLASEQYFGPGTRLTVT.

V usage is TRBV9 and J usage is TRBJ2-5; TRBD2 is a possible D gene (7 bases). The CDR3 runs to 16 residues. Trimming cost V 0 bases and J 4 bases, with 16 bases left between them. Germline V gene lookup returns CDR1 SGDLS and CDR2 YYNGEE. The CDR3 region has the DNA TGTGCCAGCAGCGTAGCGGGGGGCCTCGGGGGAGAGACCCAGTACTTC. Translated, it gives CASSVAGGLGGETQYF.

The chain uses TRBV30 and TRBJ1-5; 7 bases are a match to TRBD1. The CDR3 is 13 amino acids. Germline V gene data show CDR1 as GTSNPN and CDR2 as SVGIG (reference sequence). Trimming cost V 4 bases and J 5 bases; bases outside gene matches: 5. As DNA, the CDR3 is TGTGCCTGGACCGGACAGGCGGATCAGCCCCAGCATTTT. As protein: CAWTGQADQPQHF.

The chain combines TRBV30 with TRBJ2-7, with D unresolved. Germline V gene sequence: CDR1 GTSNPN, CDR2 SVGIG (reference sequence). V was clipped by 0 bases and J by 4 bases, with 7 bases between them. The CDR3 runs 12 residues. This CDR3 is CAWSVQGYEQYF. The CDR3 DNA follows: TGTGCCTGGAGTGTACAAGGATACGAGCAGTACTTC.

This sequence joins TRBV9 and TRBJ1-5; the D is unclear. Germline V gene sequence: CDR1 SGDLS, CDR2 YYNGEE. V was clipped by 0 bases and J by 1 base, with 5 bases between them. The CDR3 loop spans 14 amino acids. The CDR3 sequence: CASSVGVSNQPQHF. The CDR3 bases are TGTGCCAGCAGCGTAGGGGTGAGCAATCAGCCCCAGCATTTT.

J is TRBJ1-2 and V is TRBV9; weak D call: TRBD1 (6 bases). CDR3 size: 12 residues. In germline, CDR1 is SGDLS, CDR2 YYNGEE. Trimming stripped 1 base from V and 8 bases from J, with 9 bases between. The CDR3 bases are TGTGCCAGCAGCGTAACAGGGCACGGCTACACCTTC. Amino acids: CASSVTGHGYTF.

CDR3 DNA sequence: TGTGCCAGCAGCCAAGATGTGAGACAGGGGGACGAGCAGTACTTC. It translates to CASSQDVRQGDEQYF. V and J are TRBV4-2 and TRBJ2-7; 9 nucleotides agree with TRBD1. Germline assignment: CDR1 LGHNA and CDR2 YNFKEQ. V shed 0 bases, J shed 5 bases, and the junction held 5 bases outside the gene matches. The CDR3 is 15 residues long.

The gene calls are TRBV9 and TRBJ1-3; TRBD1 might be the D (5 bases). The CDR3 spans 16 residues. Germline values: CDR1 SGDLS, CDR2 YYNGEE. Trimming left V 4 bases short and J 0 bases short, with 14 bases between. CDR3 nucleotides: TGTGCCAGCAGCCCCTTCGACAGCTCCTCTGGAAACACCATATATTTT. Translated, it gives CASSPFDSSSGNTIYF.

This clone was seen once. The V gene is TRBV5-5, the J gene TRBJ1-1, with 7 bases aligning to TRBD1. V was clipped by 4 bases and J by 1 base; unmatched bases: 4. The CDR3 has 14 residues. Germline V lookup: CDR1 SGHKS, CDR2 YYEKEE (reference sequence). This chain's CDR3 is CASSHGTANTEAFF. The DNA of the CDR3 is TGTGCCAGCAGCCATGGGACAGCGAACACTGAAGCTTTCTTT.

A few counts support this clone. J is TRBJ1-5 and V is TRBV10-3; 7 positions agree with TRBD1. With V trimmed by 5 bases and J by 1 base, 2 bases remained unmatched. This CDR3 comprises 14 residues. Germline V CDR1 and CDR2: ENHRY, SYGVKD. This chain's CDR3 is CAISLGQSNQPQHF. CDR3 coding DNA: TGTGCCATCAGTTTGGGACAGAGCAATCAGCCCCAGCATTTT.